These 7 T cell receptor beta chains were sequenced from one sample in a study of CD8 T cells in Susac syndrome. With random hexamers, reverse transcription was performed on about 0.5 to 1 ug of RNA. Via MiXCR, TCRdb re-called the immunoSEQ multiplex PCR reads, giving one row per CDR3 protein. The sample carries 330,000 or so distinct CDR3 sequences, about 89% recorded once. Specimen: CD8+ T cells from PBMCs. Source of these receptors: a human donor with multiple sclerosis.

The chain's CDR3 is CAWSLGQGAWTEAFF. Written as DNA, the CDR3 is TGTGCCTGGAGTCTCGGTCAGGGGGCATGGACTGAAGCTTTCTTT. The chain combines TRBV30 with TRBJ1-1; TRBD1 matches at 8 bases. The V gene's germline CDR1 is GTSNPN and CDR2 SVGIG (reference sequence). The CDR3 totals 15 residues. With 2 bases clipped from V and 5 bases from J, the junction kept 10 bases outside the gene matches.

This clonotype was seen only a few times. The CDR3, as DNA: TGTGCCAGCAGCCCCTGGACTAGCGGGGGCACAGATACGCAGTATTTT. Translated: CASSPWTSGGTDTQYF. J is TRBJ2-3 and V is TRBV3-1; 12 bases align to TRBD2. The germline CDR1 and CDR2 sequences are LGHDT and YNNKEL (reference sequence). This CDR3 contains 16 residues. V lost 4 bases and J lost 1; bases outside the gene matches: 3.

This chain links TRBV6-4 with TRBJ2-1, with TRBD1 matching over 9 bases. This CDR3 is 14 amino acids long. V was pared by 2 bases and J by 9 bases, with 5 bases of the junction left unmatched. Germline V gene data show CDR1 as MRHNA and CDR2 as SNTAGT. CDR3 nucleotides: TGTGCCAGCAGTGACGGGACAGGGAAGAGTGAGCAGTTCTTC. Translating it yields CASSDGTGKSEQFF.

The J gene is TRBJ2-1, the V gene TRBV20-1; D is undetermined. The V end was cut by 1 base, the J end by 5 bases, with 9 bases between. This CDR3 is built from 13 residues. Germline V gene sequence: CDR1 DFQATT, CDR2 SNEGSKA (reference sequence). CDR3 sequence: CSARVGPHNEQFF. The CDR3 DNA follows: TGCAGTGCTAGAGTAGGGCCACACAATGAGCAGTTCTTC.

V and J are TRBV7-8 and TRBJ1-5; D is possibly TRBD1 (6 bases). V was trimmed by 2 bases and J by 5 bases, leaving 13 bases between them. Germline CDR1 SGHVS, CDR2 FQNEAQ. The length of the CDR3 is 15 residues. Here the CDR3 DNA reads TGTGCCAGCAGCTTACTTGAGGGGGGATATCAGCCCCAGCATTTT. Translated: CASSLLEGGYQPQHF.

This CDR3 reads CASSYESNEQFF. The CDR3 DNA reads as TGTGCCAGCAGTTACGAGTCGAATGAGCAGTTCTTC. This rearrangement joins TRBV6-5 to TRBJ2-1, with D hard to call. The V end lost 2 bases, the J end lost 7 bases, and 6 bases lay between the germline ends. The CDR3 runs to 12 residues. Germline V lookup: CDR1 MNHEY, CDR2 SVGAGI.

V is TRBV5-1 and J is TRBJ2-7, with D uncertain. CDR1 is SGHRS, CDR2 YFSETQ, per germline. This CDR3 has 14 amino acids. Between the trimmed V and J ends, which lost 1 base and 3 bases, there was a span of 11 bases. The CDR3 DNA reads TGCGCCAGCAGCTTGCCAGGAGAGATCTACGAGCAGTACTTC. It translates to CASSLPGEIYEQYF.